A selection of T cell receptor beta chains follows, all from one sample in a study of blood T cell repertoires in COVID-19. Some clones are missing from TCRdb's copy, which holds only in-frame ones; the method was immunoSEQ multiplex PCR. The sample contains fewer than 90,000 clones, around nine tenths of which appear only once. The sequenced sample consisted of peripheral blood. Receptor source: a man aged 50 to 60 with active or convalescent COVID-19. Each CDR3 is given with its conserved first and last residue. A D gene is named only where the DNA matches it firmly.

d_call v_call cdr3_aa
TRBD2 TRBV11-2 CASSPGTRSLLRQFF
. TRBV5-4 CASSLGGVQGNTIYF
. TRBV10-3 CAINQGNSPLHF
TRBD1 TRBV5-6 CASSLYGTGGAGNYGYTF
TRBD1 TRBV11-3 CASSLGQGGEAFF
TRBD1 TRBV6-5 CASSLDRDTGELFF
TRBD1 TRBV5-1 CATQGQGNTEAFF
TRBD1 TRBV23-1 CASSQMAGDRRYSNQPQHF
TRBD2 TRBV29-1 CSVVVLAGANTQYF
TRBD1 TRBV5-8 CASSLGQGGGVNQYF